This T cell receptor (beta chain) was identified in a study of blood T cell repertoires in COVID-19. Study-level background: Specimens from acute and convalescent COVID-19 originated in the United States, Italy and Spain. PBMCs, B-cell-depleted T cells, or T cells were the source of the cDNA or gDNA that made up the material.

Authors' analysis steps: Nucleated cell counts were estimated from reference gene primer amplification. Generated by immunoSEQ multiplex PCR, the TCRdb table keeps only in-frame clones and is missing some. The V and J calls and clone size were taken over from that table, and D and trimming were inferred from the DNA. The repertoire includes over 200,000 clones, about 90% of them detected once, and 1.9% sits in the top ten. The germline CDR1 and CDR2 sequences are SGHNT and YYREEE (reference sequence). The CDR3 is 14 residues long. V was shortened by 5 bases and J by 8 bases, with 19 bases between the two germline ends.

Material for sequencing was peripheral blood. The sequence came from a man between 40 and 49 years old with active or convalescent COVID-19. V and J are TRBV5-4 and TRBJ1-2, with D perhaps TRBD1 (5 bases). Here the CDR3 reads CASRSLGWGGGYTF. The CDR3 region has the DNA TGTGCCAGCAGATCCCTTGGCTGGGGGGGAGGCTACACCTTC. The full variable domain, with the rest looked up from reference TRBV5-4 and TRBJ1-2, is ETGVTQSPTHLIKTRGQQVTLRCSSQSGHNTVSWYQQALGQGPQFIFQYYREEENGRGNFPPRFSGLQFPNYSSELNVNALELDDSALYLCASRSLGWGGGYTFGSGTRLTVV.